A single sample is the source of the 2 T cell receptor beta chains below, sequenced in a study of blood T cells in healthy people across ages. Together with a sample-barcoded 5' primer, a J-beta primer mix was included in a second PCR lasting about 7 to 12 cycles. TCRdb redid the calling of the 5' RACE reads with MiXCR, one entry per CDR3 protein. The sample has about 1.5 million distinct CDR3 sequences; about 42% are singletons. Sequences were obtained from blood. The receptor set was obtained from a woman younger than 30 in good health.

This clonotype has only one observation. V gene TRBV28 combines with J gene TRBJ2-1; 9 bases fit TRBD2. The better agreement between TRBJ2-7 and the DNA end casts doubt on the J call. The germline V gene has CDR1 MDHEN and CDR2 SYDVKM. The CDR3 contains 17 residues. The CDR3 DNA reads TGTGCCAGCACCGTCGAGGGTAGCGGGGGCTCCTACAATGAGCAGTACTTC. Translated: CASTVEGSGGSYNEQYF.

In its sample, this clonotype was seen a few times. The chain is built from TRBV9 and TRBJ2-1, with TRBD2 matching 15 bases. The germline V gene encodes CDR1 SGDLS and CDR2 YYNGEE. The CDR3 runs 14 residues. J gave up 8 bases and V 7 bases, and 4 bases lay outside the gene matches. The CDR3 DNA sequence: TGTGCCAGCTCCCGGACTAGCGGGAGGGATGAGCAGTTCTTC. Translation: CASSRTSGRDEQFF. Together with reference TRBV9 and TRBJ2-1, the CDR3 gives the full variable domain: DSGVTQTPKHLITATGQRVTLRCSPRSGDLSVYWYQQSLDQGLQFLIQYYNGEERAKGNILERFSAQQFPDLHSELNLSSLELGDSALYFCASSRTSGRDEQFFGPGTRLTVL.